Sequencing of this T cell receptor beta chain was carried out in a study of blood T cell repertoires in COVID-19. The length of the CDR3 is 16 residues. Germline CDR1 LGHNA, CDR2 YNFKEQ. Sequencing used immunoSEQ multiplex PCR; TCRdb keeps in-frame clones, though not all of them. The sample has around 23,000 clones, about nine tenths seen once. The clonotype was recovered from a woman older than 75 with active or convalescent COVID-19. The source material was peripheral blood. V gene TRBV4-2 combines with J gene TRBJ2-5, with TRBD1 matching over 7 bases. The J call may not be correct, given that the DNA end is closer to TRBJ2-7. The chain's CDR3 is CASSQFSGQDSYEQYF. DNA of the CDR3: TGTGCCAGCAGCCAATTCTCCGGACAGGACTCCTACGAGCAGTACTTC.